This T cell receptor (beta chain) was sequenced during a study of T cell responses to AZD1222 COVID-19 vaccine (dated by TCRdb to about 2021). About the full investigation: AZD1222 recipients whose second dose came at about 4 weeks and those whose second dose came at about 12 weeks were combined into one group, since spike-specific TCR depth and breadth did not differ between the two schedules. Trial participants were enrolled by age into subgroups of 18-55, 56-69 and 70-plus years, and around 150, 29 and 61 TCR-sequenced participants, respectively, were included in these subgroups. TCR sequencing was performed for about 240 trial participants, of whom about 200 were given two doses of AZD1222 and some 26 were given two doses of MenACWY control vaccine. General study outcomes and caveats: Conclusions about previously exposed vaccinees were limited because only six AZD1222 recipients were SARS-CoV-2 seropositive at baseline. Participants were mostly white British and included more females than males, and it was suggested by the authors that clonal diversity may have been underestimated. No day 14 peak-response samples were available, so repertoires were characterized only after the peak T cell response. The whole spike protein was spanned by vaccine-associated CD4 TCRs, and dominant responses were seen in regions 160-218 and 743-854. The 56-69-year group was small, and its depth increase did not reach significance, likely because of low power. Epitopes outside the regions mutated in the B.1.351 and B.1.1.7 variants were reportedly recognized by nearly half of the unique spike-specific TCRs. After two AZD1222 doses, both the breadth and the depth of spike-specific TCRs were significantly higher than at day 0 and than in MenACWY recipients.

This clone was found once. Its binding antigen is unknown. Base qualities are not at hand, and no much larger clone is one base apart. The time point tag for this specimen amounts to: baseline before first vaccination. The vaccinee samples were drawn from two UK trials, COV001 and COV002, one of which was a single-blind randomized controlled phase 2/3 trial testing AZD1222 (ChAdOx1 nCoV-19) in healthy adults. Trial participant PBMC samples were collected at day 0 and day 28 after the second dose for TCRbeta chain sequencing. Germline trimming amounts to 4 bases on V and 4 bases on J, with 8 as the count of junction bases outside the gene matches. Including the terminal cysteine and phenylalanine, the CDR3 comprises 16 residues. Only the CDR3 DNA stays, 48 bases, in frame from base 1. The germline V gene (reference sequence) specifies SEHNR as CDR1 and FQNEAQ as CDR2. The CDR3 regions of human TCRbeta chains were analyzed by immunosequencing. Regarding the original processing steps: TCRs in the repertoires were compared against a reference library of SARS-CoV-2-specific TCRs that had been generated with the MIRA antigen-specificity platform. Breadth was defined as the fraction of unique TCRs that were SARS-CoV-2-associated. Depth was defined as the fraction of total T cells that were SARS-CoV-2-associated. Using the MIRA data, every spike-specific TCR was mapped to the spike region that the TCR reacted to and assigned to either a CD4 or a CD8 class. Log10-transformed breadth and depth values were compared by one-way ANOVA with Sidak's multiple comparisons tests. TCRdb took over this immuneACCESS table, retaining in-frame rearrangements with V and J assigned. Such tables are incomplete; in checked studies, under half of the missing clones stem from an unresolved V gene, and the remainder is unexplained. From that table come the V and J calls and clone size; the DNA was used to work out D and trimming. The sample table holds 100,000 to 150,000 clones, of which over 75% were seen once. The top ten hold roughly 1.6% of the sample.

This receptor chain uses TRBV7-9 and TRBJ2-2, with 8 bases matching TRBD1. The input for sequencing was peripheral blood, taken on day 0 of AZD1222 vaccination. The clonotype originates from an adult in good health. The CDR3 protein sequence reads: CASSSGTGFFTGELFF. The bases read TGTGCCAGCAGCTCCGGGACAGGTTTTTTCACCGGGGAGCTGTTTTTT. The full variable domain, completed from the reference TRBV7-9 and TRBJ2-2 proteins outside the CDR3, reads DTGVSQNPRHKITKRGQNVTFRCDPISEHNRLYWYRQTLGQGPEFLTYFQNEAQLEKSRLLSDRFSAERPKGSFSTLEIQRTEQGDSAMYLCASSSGTGFFTGELFFGEGSRLTVL.